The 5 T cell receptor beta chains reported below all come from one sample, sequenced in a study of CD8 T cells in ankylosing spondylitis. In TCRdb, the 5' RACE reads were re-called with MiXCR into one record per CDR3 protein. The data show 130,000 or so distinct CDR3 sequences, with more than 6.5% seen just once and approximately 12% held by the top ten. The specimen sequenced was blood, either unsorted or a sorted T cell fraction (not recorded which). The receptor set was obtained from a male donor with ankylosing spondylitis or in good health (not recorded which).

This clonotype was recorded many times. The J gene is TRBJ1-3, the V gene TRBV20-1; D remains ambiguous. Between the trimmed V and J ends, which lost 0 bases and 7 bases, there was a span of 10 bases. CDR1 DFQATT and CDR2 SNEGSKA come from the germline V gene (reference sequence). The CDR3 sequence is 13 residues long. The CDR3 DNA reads TGCAGTGCTAGAGATCCCGGCCGCAACACCATATATTTT. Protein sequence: CSARDPGRNTIYF.

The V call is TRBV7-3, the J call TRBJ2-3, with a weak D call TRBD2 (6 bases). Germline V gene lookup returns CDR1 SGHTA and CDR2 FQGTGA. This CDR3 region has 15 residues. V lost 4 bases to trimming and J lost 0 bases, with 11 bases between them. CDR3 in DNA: TGTGCCAGCAGCTACGCCGGGGGAAGCACAGATACGCAGTATTTT. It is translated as CASSYAGGSTDTQYF.

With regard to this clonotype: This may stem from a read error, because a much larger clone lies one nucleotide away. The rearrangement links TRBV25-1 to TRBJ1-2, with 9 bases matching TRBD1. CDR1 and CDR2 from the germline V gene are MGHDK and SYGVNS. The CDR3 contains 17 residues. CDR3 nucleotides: TGTGCCAGCAGCCGTACAGAAGGACAGGGGAGTCTGATCGGCTACATCTTC. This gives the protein CASSRTEGQGSLIGYIF.

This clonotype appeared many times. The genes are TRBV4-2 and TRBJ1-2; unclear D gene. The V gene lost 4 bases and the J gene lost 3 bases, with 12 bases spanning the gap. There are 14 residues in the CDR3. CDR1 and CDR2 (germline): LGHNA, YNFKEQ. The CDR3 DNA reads TGTGCCAGCAGCCCCGGACCGGACTACTATGGCTACACCTTC. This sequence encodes CASSPGPDYYGYTF.

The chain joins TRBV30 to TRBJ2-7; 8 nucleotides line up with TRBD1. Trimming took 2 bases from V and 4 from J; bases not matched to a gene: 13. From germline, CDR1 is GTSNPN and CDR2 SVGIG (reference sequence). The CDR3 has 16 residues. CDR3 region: CAWSQRTRTGSYEQYF. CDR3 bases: TGTGCCTGGAGTCAACGAACCCGGACAGGGTCTTACGAGCAGTACTTC.